This entry lists 16 T cell receptor beta chains sequenced from one sample in a study of cytomegalovirus exposure and HLA in healthy donors. The PCR made use of 60 Vbeta and 13 Jbeta primers. The assay was immunoSEQ multiplex PCR, and TCRdb's table has in-frame clones only and misses some. Here the sample spans 180,000 or so clones, around four fifths being singletons. The sequencing input was PBMCs. These receptors were taken from a woman aged 45-59 years in good health and CMV-seropositive.

This chain uses TRBV7-9 with TRBJ1-2; D remains unclear. CDR1 is SEHNR and CDR2 is FQNEAQ in the germline V gene (reference sequence). Trimming removed 2 bases at V and 6 bases at J, with 10 bases between. The CDR3 contains 13 residues. The CDR3 DNA reads TGTGCCAGCAGCTTACCTTCCACTGATGGCTACACCTTC. It specifies CASSLPSTDGYTF. The full variable domain, with the rest looked up from reference TRBV7-9 and TRBJ1-2, is DTGVSQNPRHKITKRGQNVTFRCDPISEHNRLYWYRQTLGQGPEFLTYFQNEAQLEKSRLLSDRFSAERPKGSFSTLEIQRTEQGDSAMYLCASSLPSTDGYTFGSGTRLTVV.

The gene calls are TRBV28 and TRBJ2-5; 7 bases match TRBD1. In germline, CDR1 is MDHEN, CDR2 SYDVKM. J was trimmed by 5 bases and V by 6 bases; bases with no gene match: 9. There are 14 residues in the CDR3. CDR3 protein: CASRPGQALETQYF. Written as DNA, the CDR3 is TGTGCCAGCAGGCCAGGACAGGCTTTGGAGACCCAGTACTTC.

The CDR3 loop reads CASSLRGQRGQPQHF. The DNA of the CDR3 is TGTGCCAGCAGCTTAAGGGGGCAACGAGGTCAGCCCCAGCATTTT. The V gene is TRBV7-2, the J gene TRBJ1-5; 7 nucleotides agree with TRBD1. Germline CDR1 is SGHTA and CDR2 is FQGNSA. Losses at the gene ends were 2 bases for V and 6 bases for J; bases not matched to a gene: 7. The CDR3 spans 15 residues.

The rearrangement joins TRBV6-5 to TRBJ2-1, with a possible D match to TRBD2 (6 bases). Trimming pared 6 bases from V and 12 bases from J, leaving 12 bases between. The CDR3 has 11 amino acids. Germline V gene data show CDR1 as MNHEY and CDR2 as SVGAGI. The CDR3 region is CASRGDLVQFF. In nucleotides, the CDR3 is TGTGCCAGCAGGGGGGACTTGGTGCAGTTCTTC.

The CDR3 nucleotides read TGTGCCAGCAGTTACGACGGGAGCTTCGGCAATGAGCAGTTCTTC. It specifies CASSYDGSFGNEQFF. The chain employs TRBV6-6 and TRBJ2-1; D is perhaps TRBD2 (6 bases). The CDR3 covers 15 residues. The germline V and J ends were trimmed by 2 bases and 6 bases, with 14 bases remaining between them. Germline CDR1 reads MNHNY; CDR2 reads SVGAGI (reference sequence).

V is TRBV7-2 and J is TRBJ1-5; D not resolved. This CDR3 has 12 amino acids. Germline loops: CDR1 SGHTA, CDR2 FQGNSA. Trimming stripped 3 bases from V and 4 bases from J, with 4 bases between. The CDR3 nucleotides are TGTGCCAGCAGCTTTACTAATCAGCCCCAGCATTTT. Its translation: CASSFTNQPQHF.

In this sample, this clone turned up once. The chain combines TRBV18 with TRBJ2-4; 12 bases are shared with TRBD1. Germline trimming cut 4 bases from V and 1 base from J; bases unmatched to any gene: 11. The germline CDR1 and CDR2 sequences are KGHSH and LQKENI. The CDR3 length is 19 residues. The CDR3 protein is CASSQVPGQGASAKNIQYF. CDR3 coding DNA: TGTGCCAGCTCACAAGTCCCGGGACAGGGGGCTTCCGCCAAAAACATTCAGTACTTC.

The chain links TRBV11-3 to TRBJ2-2, with D hard to call. The V end lost 5 bases, the J end lost 5 bases, and 12 bases lay between the germline ends. The CDR3 contains 14 residues. Germline lookup yields CDR1 SGHNT and CDR2 YENEEA. The CDR3 DNA sequence: TGTGCCAGCAGCCCCGACCCCGGGACCGGGGAGCTGTTTTTT. This sequence encodes CASSPDPGTGELFF.

The CDR3 bases are TGTGCCAGCAGCTTGGGCCTAGCGGGAGCTGCGACCCAGTACTTC. Protein: CASSLGLAGAATQYF. The chain joins TRBV5-8 to TRBJ2-5, with 10 bases matching TRBD2. The CDR3 is 15 residues long. The germline CDR1 and CDR2 sequences are SGHTS and YDEGEE. Trimming cost V 0 bases and J 7 bases; bases outside gene matches: 6.

This clone has just one count. V usage is TRBV6-5 and J usage is TRBJ2-2; 9 bases agree with TRBD2. The CDR3 is 15 residues long. V lost 6 bases to trimming and J lost 6 bases; unmatched junction nucleotides: 8. Germline V gene lookup returns CDR1 MNHEY and CDR2 SVGAGI. The CDR3 loop reads CASSHPSGVAGELFF. DNA for the CDR3: TGTGCCAGCAGCCATCCTAGCGGGGTGGCCGGGGAGCTGTTTTTT.

V and J are TRBV4-1 and TRBJ2-1; D is possibly TRBD2 (6 bases). The CDR3 sequence is 15 residues long. The V gene lost 1 base and the J gene lost 6 bases, with 13 bases spanning the gap. Germline V gene sequence: CDR1 MGHRA, CDR2 YSYEKL. The CDR3 region has the DNA TGCGCCAGCAGCCAAGGGTCGGGGGTCTCCAATGAGCAGTTCTTC. This sequence encodes CASSQGSGVSNEQFF.

The rearrangement links TRBV6-4 to TRBJ2-5; the D gene is possibly TRBD2 (6 bases). The germline CDR1 and CDR2 sequences are MRHNA and SNTAGT. V was shortened by 7 bases and J by 5 bases, with 14 bases between the two germline ends. The CDR3 is 13 amino acids. As DNA, the CDR3 is TGTGCCAGCACCTACCGGGGGTGCGAGACCCAGTACTTC. Protein: CASTYRGCETQYF.

The chain has TRBV9 and TRBJ2-6; TRBD1 aligns across 9 bases. CDR3 length: 18 amino acids. V lost 3 bases, J lost 2 bases, and 9 bases stayed unmatched. Germline CDR1 SGDLS, CDR2 YYNGEE. The CDR3 nucleotides read TGTGCCAGCAGCGAAACAGGGGGCGCAGCCCCTGGGGCCAACGTCCTGACTTTC. Its translation is CASSETGGAAPGANVLTF.

V usage is TRBV2 and J usage is TRBJ2-5; D may be TRBD1 (5 bases). The CDR3 spans 14 residues. The germline CDR1 and CDR2 sequences are SNHLY and FYNNEI. V was clipped by 6 bases and J by 1 base, with 12 bases between them. CDR3 protein: CASSPQVSQETQYF. The DNA for the CDR3 is TGTGCCAGCAGCCCACAGGTCTCCCAAGAGACCCAGTACTTC.

This chain uses TRBV19 with TRBJ2-1, with D tentatively TRBD2 (6 bases). V lost 10 bases, J lost 4 bases, and 17 bases lay in between. The CDR3 is 14 residues long. The germline V gene has CDR1 LNHDA and CDR2 SQIVND (reference sequence). As DNA, the CDR3 is TGTGCCACCTTGGACGGGAGTAGTTACAATGAGCAGTTCTTC. Translation: CATLDGSSYNEQFF.

The CDR3 spells CASSLGRGGETQYF. As DNA, the CDR3 is TGTGCCAGCAGCTTAGGACGGGGTGGGGAGACCCAGTACTTC. This chain connects TRBV11-2 to TRBJ2-5; TRBD2 might be the D (5 bases). Trimming took 1 base from V and 5 from J, leaving 11 bases between them. The CDR3 runs to 14 residues. Germline V gives CDR1 SGHAT, CDR2 FQNNGV.